Following are 8 T cell receptor beta chains from one sample sequenced in a study of blood T cells in healthy people across ages. Next came a second PCR, run for about 6 to 12 cycles, which used a sample-barcoded 5' primer along with a J-beta primer mix. TCRdb recomputed calls from the 5' RACE reads with MiXCR, one row per CDR3 protein. The repertoire holds 800,000 to 950,000 distinct CDR3 sequences, with 25% to 30% as singletons. These same records also appear under a second study, on T cells of mothers and their children.

Sequenced material: blood. The receptors come from a woman in her thirties or forties in good health.

Concerning this clonotype: A single base separates this from a much larger clone, so it may be a read error. The V gene is TRBV12-3 or TRBV12-4, the J gene TRBJ2-3; 7 positions match TRBD2. The CDR3 totals 16 residues. CDR3: CASSQTSDASTDTEYF. The CDR3 DNA follows: TGTGCCAGCAGTCAAACTAGCGATGCTAGCACAGATACGGAGTATTTT.

This chain connects TRBV30 to TRBJ2-7, with TRBD2 matching 7 bases. The length of the CDR3 is 14 residues. V lost 0 bases and J lost 1; bases outside the gene matches: 3. Germline V CDR1 and CDR2: GTSNPN, SVGIG (reference sequence). DNA of the CDR3: TGTGCCTGGAGTGTAAGGCGGGGGTCCTACGAGCAGTACTTC. This sequence encodes CAWSVRRGSYEQYF.

This clonotype has more than one count but fewer than ten. The V call is TRBV5-1, the J call TRBJ2-3, with 8 bases identical to TRBD1. CDR1 is SGHRS, CDR2 YFSETQ, per germline. The CDR3 contains 16 residues. With V trimmed by 4 bases and J by 3 bases, 10 bases remained unmatched. The DNA for the CDR3 is TGCGCCAGCAGCACAGGGGGAGACACGGAGACAGATACGCAGTATTTT. Amino acids: CASSTGGDTETDTQYF. The variable domain in full, with the rest retrieved from reference TRBV5-1 and TRBJ2-3, is KAGVTQTPRYLIKTRGQQVTLSCSPISGHRSVSWYQQTPGQGLQFLFEYFSETQRNKGNFPGRFSGRQFSNSRSEMNVSTLELGDSALYLCASSTGGDTETDTQYFGPGTRLTVL.

The chain has TRBV20-1 and TRBJ2-4; 14 positions agree with TRBD2. CDR1 and CDR2 from the germline V gene are DFQATT and SNEGSKA (reference sequence). V shed 3 bases and J 3 bases; nucleotides not matched to a gene: 7. CDR3 length equals 17 residues. The CDR3 reads CSASDRGLAGGKNIQYF. In nucleotides, the CDR3 is TGCAGTGCTAGCGACCGCGGACTAGCGGGGGGCAAAAACATTCAGTACTTC.

The rearrangement joins TRBV7-2 to TRBJ2-7; D is ambiguous. The CDR3 extends over 14 amino acids. Trimming removed 4 bases at V and 2 bases at J, with 12 bases between. Germline V gives CDR1 SGHTA, CDR2 FQGNSA. CDR3 region: CASSCGPYPYEQYF. CDR3 nucleotide sequence: TGTGCCAGCAGCTGTGGACCCTACCCCTACGAGCAGTACTTC.

This clonotype was counted many times. The rearrangement uses TRBV6-2 or TRBV6-3 and TRBJ1-2; no clear D gene. The V gene's germline CDR1 is MNHEY and CDR2 SVGEGT. The CDR3 contains 16 residues. The V end lost 3 bases, the J end lost 5 bases, and 19 bases lay between the germline ends. The CDR3 protein is CASSYQPGRMRYGYTF. CDR3 nucleotides: TGTGCCAGCAGTTATCAACCGGGCCGTATGCGGTATGGCTACACCTTC.

This clonotype was found once. The chain is built from TRBV28 and TRBJ2-4; D call uncertain. There are 13 residues in the CDR3. Germline CDR1 reads MDHEN; CDR2 reads SYDVKM. V was trimmed by 10 bases and J by 0 bases, leaving 10 bases between them. CDR3 loop: CANSSRAKNIQYF. The CDR3 nucleotides read TGTGCCAACAGCTCCCGAGCCAAAAACATTCAGTACTTC.

The genes are TRBV10-3 and TRBJ2-7; TRBD1 is a possible D gene (6 bases). V was cut by 10 bases and J by 12 bases, with 34 bases left in between. The CDR3 is 16 residues long. Per the germline V gene, CDR1 is ENHRY and CDR2 is SYGVKD. The CDR3 DNA sequence: TGTGCCACAGGGGCAGGGGCCCAGAATAGAGCCTACAAGCGGTACTTC. Its translation is CATGAGAQNRAYKRYF.